These 7 T cell receptor beta chains originate from one sample sequenced in a study of patients and donors after allogeneic stem cell transplantation. TCRdb ran MiXCR on the RT-PCR reads and lists one entry per CDR3 protein. The sample yields more than 850,000 distinct CDR3 sequences, 15% to 20% seen once. Sequenced material: blood, either unsorted or a sorted T cell fraction (not recorded which). These TCRs come from a human donor who was either an allogeneic HSCT recipient or a stem cell or donor lymphocyte infusion donor (not recorded which). It is not recorded whose cells these are; they may come from a transplant donor.

The chain recombines TRBV5-1 with TRBJ2-3, with D perhaps matching TRBD2 (6 bases). CDR3 length: 16 amino acids. V was pared by 4 bases and J by 1 base, with 16 bases between. Germline lookup yields CDR1 SGHRS and CDR2 YFSETQ. The chain's CDR3 is CASSGGIKLGTDTQYF. The DNA of the CDR3 is TGCGCCAGCAGCGGAGGGATAAAATTAGGCACAGATACGCAGTATTTT.

The rearrangement joins TRBV11-1 to TRBJ2-3; 7 bases are shared with TRBD1. The CDR3 length is 14 residues. V dropped 2 bases and J dropped 7; count of bases not matched to a gene: 6. Looked up from germline, CDR1 is SGHAT and CDR2 is FQDESV (reference sequence). This chain's CDR3 is CASSLRQGVNTQYF. The CDR3 bases are TGTGCCAGCAGCTTACGGCAGGGGGTCAATACGCAGTATTTT.

This clonotype has only a few counts. This chain joins TRBV25-1 and TRBJ1-2, with no clear D. Trimming stripped 1 base from V and 3 bases from J, with 6 bases between. From germline, CDR1 is MGHDK and CDR2 SYGVNS. This CDR3 spans 13 amino acids. In DNA, the CDR3 is TGTGCCAGCAGTGAATTCCCTCACTATGGCTACACCTTC. Encoded protein: CASSEFPHYGYTF.

There are a few counts of this clonotype. The rearrangement links TRBV9 to TRBJ1-6; 7 nucleotides agree with TRBD1. Trimming at V came to 3 bases and at J to 8 bases, leaving 8 bases not matched to a gene. CDR1 is SGDLS, CDR2 YYNGEE, per germline. This CDR3 comprises 15 residues. DNA of the CDR3: TGTGCCAGCAGCGCGCGACAGGGCCTAGATTCACCCCTCCACTTT. This translates into CASSARQGLDSPLHF.

The CDR3 reads CASKPQGTSTDTQYF. In DNA form, the CDR3 reads TGCGCCAGCAAACCCCAGGGGACTAGCACAGATACGCAGTATTTT. The V gene is TRBV5-1, the J gene TRBJ2-3; possibly TRBD1 or TRBD2 for D (6 bases each). Germline V CDR1 and CDR2: SGHRS, YFSETQ. Trimming left V 6 bases short and J 0 bases short, with 14 bases between. CDR3 length: 15 amino acids.

This clonotype occurred a few times. V is TRBV4-1 and J is TRBJ2-7; 10 positions match TRBD2. The CDR3 runs to 19 residues. Germline-derived CDR1 and CDR2 are MGHRA and YSYEKL. V trimming: 0 bases; J trimming: 3 bases; junction bases outside the gene matches: 14. The CDR3 spells CASSQDLGSGGLRSYEQYF. Written as DNA, the CDR3 is TGCGCCAGCAGCCAAGATTTGGGTAGCGGGGGGCTCAGAAGCTACGAGCAGTACTTC.

The chain is built from TRBV2 and TRBJ2-3; 9 bases are shared with TRBD2. Germline V CDR1 and CDR2: SNHLY, FYNNEI. The ends lost 4 bases at V and 4 bases at J; junction bases unmatched: 9. The CDR3 has 16 amino acids. The CDR3 nucleotides read TGTGCCAGCAGTGTCGCAGCGGGAGGTCAATCAGATACGCAGTATTTT. Its translation: CASSVAAGGQSDTQYF.